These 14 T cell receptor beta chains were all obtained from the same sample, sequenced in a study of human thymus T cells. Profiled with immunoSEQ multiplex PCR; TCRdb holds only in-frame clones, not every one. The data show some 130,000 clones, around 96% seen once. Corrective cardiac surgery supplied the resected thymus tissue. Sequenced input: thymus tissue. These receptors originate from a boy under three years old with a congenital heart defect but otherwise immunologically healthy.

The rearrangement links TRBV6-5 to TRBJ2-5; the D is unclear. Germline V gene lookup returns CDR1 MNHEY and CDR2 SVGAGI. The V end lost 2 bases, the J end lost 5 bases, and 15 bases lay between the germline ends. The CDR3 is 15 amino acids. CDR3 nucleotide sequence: TGTGCCAGCAGTTACCGGATGGCTCCGCGGGAGACCCAGTACTTC. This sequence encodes CASSYRMAPRETQYF.

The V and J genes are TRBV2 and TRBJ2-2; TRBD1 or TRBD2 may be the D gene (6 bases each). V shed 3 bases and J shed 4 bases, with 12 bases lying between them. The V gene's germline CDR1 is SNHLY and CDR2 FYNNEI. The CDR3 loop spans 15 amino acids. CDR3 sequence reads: CASSDRGRGTGELFF. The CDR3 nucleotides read TGTGCCAGCAGTGATCGGGGGCGGGGCACCGGGGAGCTGTTTTTT.

The CDR3 region has the DNA TGTGCCAGCAGTGGGGCGGGGGGGCGAACTGACAATGAGCAGTTCTTC. Translating it yields CASSGAGGRTDNEQFF. The rearrangement uses TRBV6-1 and TRBJ2-1; 9 bases agree with TRBD2. Germline V lookup: CDR1 MNHNS, CDR2 SASEGT. V dropped 4 bases and J dropped 5; count of bases not matched to a gene: 9. There are 16 residues in the CDR3.

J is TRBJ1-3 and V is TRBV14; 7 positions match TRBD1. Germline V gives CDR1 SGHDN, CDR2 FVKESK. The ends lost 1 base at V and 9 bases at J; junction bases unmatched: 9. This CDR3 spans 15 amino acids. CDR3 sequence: CASSQARRGRSTIYF. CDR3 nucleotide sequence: TGTGCCAGCAGCCAAGCCCGAAGGGGGCGAAGCACCATATATTTT.

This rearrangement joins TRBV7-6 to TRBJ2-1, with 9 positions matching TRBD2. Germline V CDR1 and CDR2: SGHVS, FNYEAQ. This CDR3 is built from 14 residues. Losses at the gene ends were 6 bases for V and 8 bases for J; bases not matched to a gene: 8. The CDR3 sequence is CASRCGGAEDEQFF. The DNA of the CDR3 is TGTGCCAGCAGGTGCGGGGGGGCCGAGGATGAGCAGTTCTTC.

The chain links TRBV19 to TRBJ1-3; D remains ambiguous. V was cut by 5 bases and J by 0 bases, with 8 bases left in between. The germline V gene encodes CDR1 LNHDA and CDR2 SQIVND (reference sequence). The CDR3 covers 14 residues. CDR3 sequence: CASSPSRSGNTIYF. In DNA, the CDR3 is TGTGCCAGTAGTCCGTCTCGCTCTGGAAACACCATATATTTT.

For the CDR3, the DNA is TGTGCCAGCAGTTTCACTCATTGGGGCCAGCCCCAGCATTTT. This sequence encodes CASSFTHWGQPQHF. The rearrangement links TRBV28 to TRBJ1-5; tentatively, D is TRBD1 (5 bases). The V gene's germline CDR1 is MDHEN and CDR2 SYDVKM. V was trimmed by 3 bases and J by 7 bases, leaving 13 bases between them. CDR3 length: 14 amino acids.

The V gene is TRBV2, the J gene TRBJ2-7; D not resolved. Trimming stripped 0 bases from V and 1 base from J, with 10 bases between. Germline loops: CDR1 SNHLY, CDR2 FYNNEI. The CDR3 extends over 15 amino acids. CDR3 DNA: TGTGCCAGCAGTGAAGCCCCCCAGAGATCCTACGAGCAGTACTTC. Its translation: CASSEAPQRSYEQYF.

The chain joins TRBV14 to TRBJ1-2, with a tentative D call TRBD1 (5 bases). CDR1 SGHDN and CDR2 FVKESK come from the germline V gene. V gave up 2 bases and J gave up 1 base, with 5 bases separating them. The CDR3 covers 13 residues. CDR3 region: CASSQQGNYGYTF. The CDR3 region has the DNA TGTGCCAGCAGCCAACAGGGTAACTATGGCTACACCTTC.

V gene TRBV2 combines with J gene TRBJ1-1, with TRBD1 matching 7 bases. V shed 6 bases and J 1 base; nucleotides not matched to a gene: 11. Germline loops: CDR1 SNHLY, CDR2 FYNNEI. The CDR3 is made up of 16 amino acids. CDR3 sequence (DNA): TGTGCCAGCAGGGATGACAGGGAGGGTAGGAACACTGAAGCTTTCTTT. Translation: CASRDDREGRNTEAFF.

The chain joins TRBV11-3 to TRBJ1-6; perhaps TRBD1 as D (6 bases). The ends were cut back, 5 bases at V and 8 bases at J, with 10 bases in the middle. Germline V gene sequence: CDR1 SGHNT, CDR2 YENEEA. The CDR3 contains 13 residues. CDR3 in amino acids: CASSHRQDSPLHF. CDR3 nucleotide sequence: TGTGCCAGCAGCCATCGACAGGATTCACCCCTCCACTTT.

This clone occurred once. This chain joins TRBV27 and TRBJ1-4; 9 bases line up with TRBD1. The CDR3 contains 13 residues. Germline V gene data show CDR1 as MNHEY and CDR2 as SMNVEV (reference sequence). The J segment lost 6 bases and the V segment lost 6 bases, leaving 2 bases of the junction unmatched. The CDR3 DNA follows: TGTGCCAGCAGAAGACAGGGGGATGAAAAACTGTTTTTT. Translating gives CASRRQGDEKLFF. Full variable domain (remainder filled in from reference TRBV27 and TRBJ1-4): EAQVTQNPRYLITVTGKKLTVTCSQNMNHEYMSWYRQDPGLGLRQIYYSMNVEVTDKGDVPEGYKVSRKEKRNFPLILESPSPNQTSLYFCASRRQGDEKLFFGSGTQLSVL.

CDR3 protein: CASSVSPGGCEQYF. CDR3 sequence (DNA): TGTGCCAGCAGCGTATCCCCGGGGGGTTGCGAGCAGTACTTC. The rearrangement joins TRBV9 to TRBJ2-7, with 7 bases aligning to TRBD2. This CDR3 is 14 amino acids long. In germline, CDR1 is SGDLS, CDR2 YYNGEE. J lost 6 bases, V lost 1 base, and 7 bases had no gene match.

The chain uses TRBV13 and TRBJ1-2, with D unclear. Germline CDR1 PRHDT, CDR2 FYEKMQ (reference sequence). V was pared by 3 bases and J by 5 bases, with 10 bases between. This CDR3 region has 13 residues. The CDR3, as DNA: TGTGCCAGCAGCTTCCCGACGAATTATGGCTACACCTTC. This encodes CASSFPTNYGYTF.